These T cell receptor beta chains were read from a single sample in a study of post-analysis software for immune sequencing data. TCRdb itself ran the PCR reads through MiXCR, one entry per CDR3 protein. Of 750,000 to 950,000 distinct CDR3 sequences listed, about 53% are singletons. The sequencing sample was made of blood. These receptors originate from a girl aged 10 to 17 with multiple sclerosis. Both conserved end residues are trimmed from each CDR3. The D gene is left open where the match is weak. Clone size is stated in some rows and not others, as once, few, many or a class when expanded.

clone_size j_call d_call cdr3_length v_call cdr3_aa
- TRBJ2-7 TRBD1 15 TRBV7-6 ASSTRPGQQHSYEQY
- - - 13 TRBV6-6 ASSFRPADDYEQY
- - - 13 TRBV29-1 SVGRGFSGGNEQY
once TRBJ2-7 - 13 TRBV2 ASRAASGASYEQY
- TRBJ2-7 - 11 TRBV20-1 SARDLVVHEQY
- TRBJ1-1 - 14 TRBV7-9 ASSPSQGGQRNEAF
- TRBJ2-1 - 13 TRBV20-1 SASSGSGSYNEQF
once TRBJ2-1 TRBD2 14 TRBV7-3 ASSYLSGRSYNEQF
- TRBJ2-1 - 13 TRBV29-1 SVGLPLSRYNEQF
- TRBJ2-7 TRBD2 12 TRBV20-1 SARISGRGYEQY
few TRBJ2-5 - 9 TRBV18 ASSKEMEQY
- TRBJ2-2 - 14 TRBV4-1 ASSQDMGAVTGELF
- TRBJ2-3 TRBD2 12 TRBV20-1 SAPTSGGAGSQY
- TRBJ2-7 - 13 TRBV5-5 ASSLVGQADYEQY
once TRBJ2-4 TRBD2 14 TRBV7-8 ASSLAGGAEEYIQY
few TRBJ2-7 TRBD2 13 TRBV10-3 AIRATSGHTYEQY
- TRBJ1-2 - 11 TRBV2 ASRATGTPGYT